This T cell receptor (beta chain) appears in the sequencing data of a study of T cells after yellow fever vaccination. The CDR3 length is 16 residues. CDR1 SGHTA and CDR2 FQGNSA come from the germline V gene. Trimming took 4 bases from V and 0 from J; bases not matched to a gene: 4. This clonotype came up a few times. TCRdb re-called the 5' RACE reads through MiXCR, storing one row per CDR3 protein. The sample holds 500,000 to 650,000 distinct CDR3 sequences, about a sixth seen once. The chain has TRBV7-2 and TRBJ2-3, with 10 bases aligning to TRBD2. This clonotype was sampled from a man between 18 and 35 years old who received the YFV17D yellow fever vaccine. This sample comprised PBMCs, obtained around 5 days after the first yellow fever vaccination. The CDR3 sequence is CASSSQRGGSTDTQYF. CDR3 in DNA: TGTGCCAGCAGCTCTCAGCGGGGGGGTAGCACAGATACGCAGTATTTT.